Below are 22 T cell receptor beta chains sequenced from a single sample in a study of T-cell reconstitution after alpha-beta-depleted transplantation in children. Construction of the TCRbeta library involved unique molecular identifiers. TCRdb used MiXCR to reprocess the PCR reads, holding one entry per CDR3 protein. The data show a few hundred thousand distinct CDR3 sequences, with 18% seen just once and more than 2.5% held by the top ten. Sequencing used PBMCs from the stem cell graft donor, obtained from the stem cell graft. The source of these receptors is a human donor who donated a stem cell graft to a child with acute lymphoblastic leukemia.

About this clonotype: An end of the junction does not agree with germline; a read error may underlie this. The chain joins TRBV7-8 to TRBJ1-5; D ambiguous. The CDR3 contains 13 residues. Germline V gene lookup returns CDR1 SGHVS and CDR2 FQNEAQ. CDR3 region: CASSLARGEPQHF. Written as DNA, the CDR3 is TGTGCCAGCAGCCTAGCCCGGGGAGAGCCCCAGCATTTT.

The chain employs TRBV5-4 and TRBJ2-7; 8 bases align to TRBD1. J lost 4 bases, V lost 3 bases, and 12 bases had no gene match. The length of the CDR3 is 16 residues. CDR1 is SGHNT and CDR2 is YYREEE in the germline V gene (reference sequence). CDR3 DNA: TGTGCCAGCAGCTCAGGGGGCAGGAGGCAAATGTACGAGCAGTACTTC. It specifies CASSSGGRRQMYEQYF.

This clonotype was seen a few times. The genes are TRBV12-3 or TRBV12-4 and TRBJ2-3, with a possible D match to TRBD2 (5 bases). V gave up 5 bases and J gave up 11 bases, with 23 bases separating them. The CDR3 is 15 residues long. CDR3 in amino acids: CASSTRDTYFGGQYF. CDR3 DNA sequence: TGTGCCAGCAGTACCCGGGATACTTACTTCGGAGGGCAGTATTTT.

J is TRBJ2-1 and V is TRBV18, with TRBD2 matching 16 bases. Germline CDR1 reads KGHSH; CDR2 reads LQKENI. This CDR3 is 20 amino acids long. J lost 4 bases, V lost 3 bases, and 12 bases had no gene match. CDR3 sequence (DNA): TGTGCCAGCTCACCGGCCCTGGGACTAGCGGGAGGGCCTCGGTACAATGAGCAGTTCTTC. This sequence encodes CASSPALGLAGGPRYNEQFF.

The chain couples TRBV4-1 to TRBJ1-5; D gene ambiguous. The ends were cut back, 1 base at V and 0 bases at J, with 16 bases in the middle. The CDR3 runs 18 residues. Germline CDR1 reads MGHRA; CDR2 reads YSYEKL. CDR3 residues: CASSQVSAAGYSNQPQHF. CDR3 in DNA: TGCGCCAGCAGCCAAGTGAGTGCGGCGGGATATAGCAATCAGCCCCAGCATTTT.

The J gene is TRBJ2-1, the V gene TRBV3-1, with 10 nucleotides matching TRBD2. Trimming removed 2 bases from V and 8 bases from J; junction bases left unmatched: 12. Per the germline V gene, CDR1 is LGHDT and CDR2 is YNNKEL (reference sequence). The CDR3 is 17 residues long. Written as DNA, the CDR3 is TGTGCCAGCAGCCAAATAATGGGTGCTAGCGGGAGACATGAGCAGTTCTTC. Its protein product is CASSQIMGASGRHEQFF.

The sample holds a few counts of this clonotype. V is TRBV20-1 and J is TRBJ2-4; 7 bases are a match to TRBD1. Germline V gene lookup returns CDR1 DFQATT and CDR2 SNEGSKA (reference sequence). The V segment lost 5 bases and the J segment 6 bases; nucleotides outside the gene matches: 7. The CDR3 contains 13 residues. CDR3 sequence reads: CSARTGAGNIQYF. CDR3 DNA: TGCAGTGCTCGAACAGGGGCCGGAAACATTCAGTACTTC.

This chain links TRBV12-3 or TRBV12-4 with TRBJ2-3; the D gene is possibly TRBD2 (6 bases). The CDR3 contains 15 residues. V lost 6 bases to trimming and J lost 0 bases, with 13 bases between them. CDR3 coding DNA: TGTGCCAGCAGAAGAGAACTAGCCAGCACAGATACGCAGTATTTT. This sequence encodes CASRRELASTDTQYF.

Here the CDR3 reads CASSLPRVAASLNEQFF. The CDR3 bases are TGTGCCAGCAGCCTCCCCCGGGTGGCGGCCTCCCTCAATGAGCAGTTCTTC. This chain connects TRBV11-2 to TRBJ2-1; D call uncertain. The CDR3 spans 17 residues. Germline-derived CDR1 and CDR2 are SGHAT and FQNNGV. V dropped 5 bases and J dropped 6 bases, with 23 bases sitting between them.

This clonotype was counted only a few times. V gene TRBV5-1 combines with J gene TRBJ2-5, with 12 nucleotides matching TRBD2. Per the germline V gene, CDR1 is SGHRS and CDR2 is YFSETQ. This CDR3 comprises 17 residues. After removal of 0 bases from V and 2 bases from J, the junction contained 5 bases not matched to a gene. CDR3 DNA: TGCGCCAGCAGCTTGGAAGGACTAGCGGGGCTGCAAGAGACCCAGTACTTC. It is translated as CASSLEGLAGLQETQYF.

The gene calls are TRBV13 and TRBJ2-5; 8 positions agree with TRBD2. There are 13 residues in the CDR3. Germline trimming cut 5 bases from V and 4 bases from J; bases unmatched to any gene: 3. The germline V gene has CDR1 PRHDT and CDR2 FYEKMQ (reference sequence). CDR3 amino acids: CASSDTSGETQYF. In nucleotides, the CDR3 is TGTGCCAGCAGCGATACTAGCGGAGAGACCCAGTACTTC.

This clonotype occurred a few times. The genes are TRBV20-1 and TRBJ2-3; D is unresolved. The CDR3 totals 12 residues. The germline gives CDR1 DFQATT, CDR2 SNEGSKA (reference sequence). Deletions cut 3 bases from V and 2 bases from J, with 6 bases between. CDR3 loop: CSASPDTDTQYF. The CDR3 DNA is TGCAGTGCTAGCCCAGACACAGATACGCAGTATTTT.

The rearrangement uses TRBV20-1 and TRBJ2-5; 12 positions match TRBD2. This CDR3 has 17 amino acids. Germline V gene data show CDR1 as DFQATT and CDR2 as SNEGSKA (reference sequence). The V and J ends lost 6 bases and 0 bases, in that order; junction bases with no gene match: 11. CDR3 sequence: CSATRTSGDKYQETQYF. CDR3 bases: TGCAGTGCCACGCGGACTAGCGGGGATAAGTACCAAGAGACCCAGTACTTC.

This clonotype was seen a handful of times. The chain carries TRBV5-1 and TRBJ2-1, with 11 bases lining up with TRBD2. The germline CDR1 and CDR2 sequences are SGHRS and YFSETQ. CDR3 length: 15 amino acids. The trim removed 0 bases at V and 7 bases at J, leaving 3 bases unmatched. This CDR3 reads CASSLDSGRANEQFF. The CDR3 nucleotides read TGCGCCAGCAGCTTGGATAGCGGGAGGGCAAATGAGCAGTTCTTC.

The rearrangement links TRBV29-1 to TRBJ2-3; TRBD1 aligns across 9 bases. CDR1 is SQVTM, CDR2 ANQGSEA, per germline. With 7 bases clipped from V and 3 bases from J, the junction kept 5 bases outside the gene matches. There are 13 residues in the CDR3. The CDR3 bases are TGCAGCGGGGACAGGGAGGATACAGATACGCAGTATTTT. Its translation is CSGDREDTDTQYF.

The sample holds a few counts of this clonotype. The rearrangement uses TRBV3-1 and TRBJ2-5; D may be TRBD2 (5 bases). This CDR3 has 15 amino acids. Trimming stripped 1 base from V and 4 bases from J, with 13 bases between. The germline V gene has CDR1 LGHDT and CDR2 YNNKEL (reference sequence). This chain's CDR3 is CASSQGTDLGETQYF. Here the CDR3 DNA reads TGTGCCAGCAGCCAAGGGACGGACTTGGGAGAGACCCAGTACTTC.

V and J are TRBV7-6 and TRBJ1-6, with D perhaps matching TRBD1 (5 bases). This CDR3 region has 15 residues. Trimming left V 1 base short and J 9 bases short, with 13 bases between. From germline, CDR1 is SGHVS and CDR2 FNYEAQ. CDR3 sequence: CASSLDRDSRSPLHF. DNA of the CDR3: TGTGCCAGCAGCTTAGACCGGGACTCCCGTTCACCCCTCCACTTT.

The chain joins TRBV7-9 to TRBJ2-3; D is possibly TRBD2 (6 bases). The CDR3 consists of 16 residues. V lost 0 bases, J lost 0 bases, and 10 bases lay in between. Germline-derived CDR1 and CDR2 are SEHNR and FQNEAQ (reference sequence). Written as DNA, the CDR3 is TGTGCCAGCAGCTTAGCCAGCGGGTCTAGCACAGATACGCAGTATTTT. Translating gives CASSLASGSSTDTQYF.

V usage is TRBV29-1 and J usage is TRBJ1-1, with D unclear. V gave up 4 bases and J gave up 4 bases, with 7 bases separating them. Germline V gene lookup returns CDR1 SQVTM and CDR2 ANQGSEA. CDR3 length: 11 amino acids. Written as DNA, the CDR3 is TGCAGCGTTGGAGCCCCCACTGAAGCTTTCTTT. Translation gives CSVGAPTEAFF.

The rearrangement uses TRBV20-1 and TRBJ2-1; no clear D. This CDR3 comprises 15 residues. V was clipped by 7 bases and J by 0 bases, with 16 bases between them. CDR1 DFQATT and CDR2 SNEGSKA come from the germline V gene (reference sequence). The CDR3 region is CSGGPRKSSYNEQFF. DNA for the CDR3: TGCAGTGGTGGCCCCAGGAAAAGCTCCTACAATGAGCAGTTCTTC.

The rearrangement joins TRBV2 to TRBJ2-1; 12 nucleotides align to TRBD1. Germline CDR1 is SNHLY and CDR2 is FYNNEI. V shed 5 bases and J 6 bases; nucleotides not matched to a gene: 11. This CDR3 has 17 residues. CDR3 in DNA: TGTGCCAGCAGTCGGCTTTTACCGGGACAGGGGGCCAATGAGCAGTTCTTC. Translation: CASSRLLPGQGANEQFF.

CDR3 in amino acids: CASSEGVAGEFDTQYF. CDR3 nucleotide sequence: TGTGCCAGCAGTGAAGGGGTAGCGGGAGAATTTGATACGCAGTATTTT. The chain uses TRBV2 and TRBJ2-3, with 9 bases identical to TRBD2. The CDR3 is 16 amino acids. CDR1 is SNHLY and CDR2 is FYNNEI in the germline V gene. The trim removed 1 base at V and 6 bases at J, leaving 8 bases unmatched.